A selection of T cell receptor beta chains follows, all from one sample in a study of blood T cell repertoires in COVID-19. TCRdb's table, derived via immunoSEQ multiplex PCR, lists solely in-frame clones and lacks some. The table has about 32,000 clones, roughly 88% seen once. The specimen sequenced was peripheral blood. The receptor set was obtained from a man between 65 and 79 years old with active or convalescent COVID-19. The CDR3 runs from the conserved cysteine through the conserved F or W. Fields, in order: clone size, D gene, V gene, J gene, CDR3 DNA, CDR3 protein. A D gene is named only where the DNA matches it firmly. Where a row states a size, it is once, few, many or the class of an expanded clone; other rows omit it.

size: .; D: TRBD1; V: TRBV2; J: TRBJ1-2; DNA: TGTGCCAGCAGGACTCCGGGACAGGGTAACTATGGCTACACCTTC; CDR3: CASRTPGQGNYGYTF
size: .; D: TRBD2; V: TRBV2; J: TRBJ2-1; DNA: TGTGCCAGCAGAGGGACTAGCGGGAGGAATGGGGCCTACAATGAGCAGTTCTTC; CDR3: CASRGTSGRNGAYNEQFF
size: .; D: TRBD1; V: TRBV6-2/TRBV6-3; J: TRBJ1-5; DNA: TGTGCCAGCAGTTACCGGACAGGGACAGGGAAATTTAGCAATCAGCCCCAGCATTTT; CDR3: CASSYRTGTGKFSNQPQHF
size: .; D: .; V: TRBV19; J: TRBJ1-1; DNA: TGTGCCAGTAGTTGGAGGTCGGGCGGATTGAGCACTTTCTTT; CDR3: CASSWRSGGLSTFF
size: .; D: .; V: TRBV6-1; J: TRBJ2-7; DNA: TGTGCCAGCAGTGAAGCGTTCCAGGGGTCCTACGAGCAGTACTTC; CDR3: CASSEAFQGSYEQYF
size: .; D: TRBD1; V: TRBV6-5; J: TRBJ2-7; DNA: TGTGCCAGCACTTTGGGACAGGGGGCCTGGCAGTACTTC; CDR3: CASTLGQGAWQYF
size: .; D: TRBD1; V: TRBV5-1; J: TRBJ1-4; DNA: TGCGCCAGCAGCATCTCGGGACAGGGGGCCAGTGAAAAACTGTTTTTT; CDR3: CASSISGQGASEKLFF
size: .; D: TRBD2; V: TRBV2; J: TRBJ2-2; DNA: TGTGCCAGCAGCGGGAGACTAGCGGGGAACACCGGGGAGCTGTTTTTT; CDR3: CASSGRLAGNTGELFF
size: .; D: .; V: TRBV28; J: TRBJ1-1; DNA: TGTGCCATCAGACCCCCAGGGTCCATGAACACTGAAGCTTTCTTT; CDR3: CAIRPPGSMNTEAFF
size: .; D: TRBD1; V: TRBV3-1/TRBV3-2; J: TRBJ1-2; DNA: TGTGCCAGCAGCAGACAGGGGAAGAACTATGGCTACACCTTC; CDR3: CASSRQGKNYGYTF
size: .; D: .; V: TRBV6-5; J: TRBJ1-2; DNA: TGTGCCAGCAGAAAGAGGACAGTCTATGGCTACACCTTC; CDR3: CASRKRTVYGYTF
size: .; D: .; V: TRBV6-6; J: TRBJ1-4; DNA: TGTGCCAGCAGTACCGGGGTCAGCGAAAAACTGTTTTTT; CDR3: CASSTGVSEKLFF
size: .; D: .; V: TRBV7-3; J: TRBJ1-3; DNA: TGTGCCAGCAGCTCGCCGAGTTCTGGAAACACCATATATTTT; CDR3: CASSSPSSGNTIYF
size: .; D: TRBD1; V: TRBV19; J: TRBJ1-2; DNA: TGTGCCAGTAGTATCACAGGGGGCGCGATGGGCTACTATGGCTACACCTTC; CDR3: CASSITGGAMGYYGYTF
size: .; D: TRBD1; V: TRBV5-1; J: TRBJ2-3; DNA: TGCGCCAGCAGCCTGGGACAGGGGGTAGATACGCAGTATTTT; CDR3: CASSLGQGVDTQYF
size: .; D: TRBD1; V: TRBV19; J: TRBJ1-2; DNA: TGTGCCAGCGCAGACAGGGGACATGGCTACACCTTC; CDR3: CASADRGHGYTF
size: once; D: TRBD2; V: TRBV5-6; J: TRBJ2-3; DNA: TGTGCCAGCAGCTCGCAGGTGCGGGGGGGAGATACGCAGTATTTT; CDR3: CASSSQVRGGDTQYF
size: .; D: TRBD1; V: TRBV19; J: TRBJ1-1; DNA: TGTGCCACCCATACCTCGACAGGGAGCACTGAAGCTTTCTTT; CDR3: CATHTSTGSTEAFF
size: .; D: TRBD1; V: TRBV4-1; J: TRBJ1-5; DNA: TGCGCCAGCAGCGAAACCGGGACAGGGGCAAGCCAGCCCCAGCATTTT; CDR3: CASSETGTGASQPQHF
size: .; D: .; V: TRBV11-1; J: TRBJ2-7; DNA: TGTGCCAGCAGCTTACAAAGGGCGGGGGAGCAGTACTTC; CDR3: CASSLQRAGEQYF
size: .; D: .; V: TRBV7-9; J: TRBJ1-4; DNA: TGTGCCAGCAGCTTACGGGGGGCGCGTGAAAAACTGTTTTTT; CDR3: CASSLRGAREKLFF
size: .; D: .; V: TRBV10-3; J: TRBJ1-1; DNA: TGTGCCCTACAACAGGATGTGAACACTGAAGCTTTCTTT; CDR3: CALQQDVNTEAFF
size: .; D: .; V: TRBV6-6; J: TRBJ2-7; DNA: TGTGCCAGCAGTTACTCCGTTACGACAGCGTCCTACGAGCAGTACTTC; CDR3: CASSYSVTTASYEQYF
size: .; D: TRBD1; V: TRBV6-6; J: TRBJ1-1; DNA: TGTGCCAGCACCCAAAGGGGGCAGGGAGGCACTGAAGCTTTCTTT; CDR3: CASTQRGQGGTEAFF
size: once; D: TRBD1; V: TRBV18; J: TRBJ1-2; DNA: TGTGCCAGCTCACCTTCGACAGGGTTTGATGGCTACACCTTC; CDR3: CASSPSTGFDGYTF
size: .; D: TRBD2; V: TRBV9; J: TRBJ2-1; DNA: TGTGCCAGCAGCGCTGGGGGGGGGTACCAACCCTACAATGAGCAGTTCTTC; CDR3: CASSAGGGYQPYNEQFF
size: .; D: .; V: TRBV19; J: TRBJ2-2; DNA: TGTGCCAGTAGTTCCTCACTTCACCGCCAAACCGGGGAGCTGTTTTTT; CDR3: CASSSSLHRQTGELFF
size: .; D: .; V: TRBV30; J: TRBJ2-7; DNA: TGTGCCTGGAGTGTACAGGGCGGAACCTACGAGCAGTACTTC; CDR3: CAWSVQGGTYEQYF
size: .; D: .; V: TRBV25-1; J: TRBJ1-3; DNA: TGTGCCAGCAGTGAGACAGGCTCTGGAAACACCATATATTTT; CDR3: CASSETGSGNTIYF
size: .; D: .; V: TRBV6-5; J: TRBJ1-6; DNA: TGTGCCAGCAGCAGGGACACCTATTCACCCCTCCACTTT; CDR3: CASSRDTYSPLHF
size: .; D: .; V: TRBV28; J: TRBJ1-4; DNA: TGTGCCAGCAGTGAAGGAGCGGCAGGAGGCGAAAAACTGTTTTTT; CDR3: CASSEGAAGGEKLFF
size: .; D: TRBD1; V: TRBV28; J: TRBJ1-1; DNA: TGTGCCAGCAGTTTGCCAACAGGGGGGTTAAGTGAAGCTTTCTTT; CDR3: CASSLPTGGLSEAFF
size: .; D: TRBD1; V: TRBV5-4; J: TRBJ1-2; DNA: TGTGCCAGCAGCTCTATGGACAGGGGGCGAAATGGCTACACCTTC; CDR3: CASSSMDRGRNGYTF
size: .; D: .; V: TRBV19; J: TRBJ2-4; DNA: TGTGCCAGTAGTGTCCGGGAGCTAAGGGAAAACATTCAGTACTTC; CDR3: CASSVRELRENIQYF
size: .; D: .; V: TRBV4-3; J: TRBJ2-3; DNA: TGCGCCAGCAGCCAAGATACTAGCACAGATACGCAGTATTTT; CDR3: CASSQDTSTDTQYF
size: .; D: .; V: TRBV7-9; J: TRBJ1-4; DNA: TGTGCCAGCAGCTTAGAGGCGGGGCGGGTTGAAAAACTGTTTTTT; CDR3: CASSLEAGRVEKLFF
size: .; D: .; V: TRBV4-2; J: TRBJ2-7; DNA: TGTGCCAGCAGCCAAGGGGTGGGGGGCTACGAGCAGTACTTC; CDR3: CASSQGVGGYEQYF
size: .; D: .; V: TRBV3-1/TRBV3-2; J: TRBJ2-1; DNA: TGTGCCAGCAGCCAAGAGGGAAGCGGGACAATAATAACTAATGAGCAGTTCTTC; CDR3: CASSQEGSGTIITNEQFF
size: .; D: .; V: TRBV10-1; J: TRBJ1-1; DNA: TGCGCCAGCAGTGAGTCACAGGGTATGAGCACTGAAGCTTTCTTT; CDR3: CASSESQGMSTEAFF
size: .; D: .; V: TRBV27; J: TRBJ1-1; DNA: TGTGCCAGCAGTTCCCCTCGGTCGAGGAGGGCTTTCTTT; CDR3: CASSSPRSRRAFF
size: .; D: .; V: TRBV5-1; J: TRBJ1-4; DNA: TGCGCCAGCAGCCAGACAGCAGATGAAAAACTGTTTTTT; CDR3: CASSQTADEKLFF
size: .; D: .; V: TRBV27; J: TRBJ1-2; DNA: TGTGCCAGCCGCCAACAGGGAAGTGGCTACACCTTC; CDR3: CASRQQGSGYTF
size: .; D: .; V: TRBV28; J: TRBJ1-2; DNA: TGTGCCAGCAGTTTCGGGGGCTACACCTTC; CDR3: CASSFGGYTF
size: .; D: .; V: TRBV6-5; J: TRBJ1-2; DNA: TGTGCCAGCAGTTACCTACGACAGGAGAGCTACACCTTC; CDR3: CASSYLRQESYTF
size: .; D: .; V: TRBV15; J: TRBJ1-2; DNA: TGTGCCACCAGCATTGGAAGGACAGCCAGTTATGGCTACACCTTC; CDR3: CATSIGRTASYGYTF
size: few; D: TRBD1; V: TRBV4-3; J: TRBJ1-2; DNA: TGCGCCAGCAGCCAAGCGTGGACAGGGGGAGGCTACACCTTC; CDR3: CASSQAWTGGGYTF
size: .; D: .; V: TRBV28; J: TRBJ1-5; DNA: TGTGCCAGCAGTTTCTCCGGGTTCGGGCCCCAGCATTTT; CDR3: CASSFSGFGPQHF